This TCR beta chain was found in a study of tumor-infiltrating lymphocytes in localized non-small cell lung cancer. The ends lost 0 bases at V and 5 bases at J; junction bases unmatched: 10. The CDR3 sequence is 18 residues long. Germline values: CDR1 KGHSH, CDR2 LQKENI. Only in-frame clones appear in the TCRdb table, and some are missing; sequencing was by immunoSEQ multiplex PCR. The sample has under 35,000 clones; 75% to 90% are singletons. This clonotype was sampled from a human donor with non-small cell lung cancer. The sequenced material came from lung tumor tissue. The V and J genes are TRBV18 and TRBJ2-5, with 12 positions matching TRBD1. The chain's CDR3 is CASSPPYSGTGGKETQYF. The DNA of the CDR3 is TGTGCCAGCTCACCACCTTACTCCGGGACAGGGGGCAAGGAGACCCAGTACTTC.